This T cell receptor beta chain was identified during a study of blood T cell repertoires in COVID-19. About the research overall: T cells, B-cell-depleted T cells, or PBMCs supplied cDNA or gDNA.

Clones were sequenced by immunoSEQ multiplex PCR, and TCRdb holds only the in-frame ones, with some missing. The data contain about 190,000 clones, 88% of them seen just once; the ten biggest clones take up around 5.9%. Trimming left V 8 bases short and J 0 bases short, with 19 bases between. Looked up from germline, CDR1 is KGHDR and CDR2 is SFDVKD. This CDR3 contains 16 residues. The sequence was collected from a woman between 40 and 55 years old who had recovered from COVID-19. The sequenced material came from peripheral blood. The gene calls are TRBV24-1 and TRBJ2-7; D is possibly TRBD1 (6 bases). For the CDR3, the DNA is TGTGCCACCAAATGTAGCGACAGGCTTCCCTCCTACGAGCAGTACTTC. Translation gives CATKCSDRLPSYEQYF.